What follows are 31 T cell receptor beta chains derived from one specimen sequenced in a study of T cell repertoires in cytomegalovirus infection. Each CDR3 protein gets one entry after TCRdb re-called the reads with MiXCR. The sample includes some 270,000 distinct CDR3 sequences, 22% of them seen just once. These receptors' targets are unknown. Sequencing used cultured PBMCs, obtained from culture after CMV antigen stimulation. The receptors were gathered from a human donor in good health (CMV status not recorded). Some clones in this sample may be carry-over from other donors' samples.

This clonotype occurred a few times. CDR3 bases: TGTGCCAGCAGCCGGAGCGGGAGCCTCTACAATGAGCAGTTCTTC. This sequence encodes CASSRSGSLYNEQFF. V is TRBV7-6 and J is TRBJ2-1, with 8 bases that match TRBD2. The CDR3 extends over 15 amino acids. Germline V gene sequence: CDR1 SGHVS, CDR2 FNYEAQ. Trimming cost V 5 bases and J 3 bases; bases outside gene matches: 6.

This clonotype was counted a few times. The chain has TRBV6-1 and TRBJ2-1, with D possibly being TRBD2 (9 bases). CDR1 is MNHNS and CDR2 is SASEGT in the germline V gene. The CDR3 consists of 21 residues. V was clipped by 2 bases and J by 0 bases, with 26 bases between them. Here the CDR3 reads CASSETGGLAGKTSSYNEQFF. The CDR3 bases are TGTGCCAGCAGTGAAACAGGGGGGCTAGCGGGAAAAACTAGCTCCTACAATGAGCAGTTCTTC.

This clonotype was detected ten times or more. The CDR3 nucleotides are TGTGCCAGCAGCTCCCCCGGGACAGGATCCTACGAGCAGTACTTC. Amino acid sequence: CASSSPGTGSYEQYF. J is TRBJ2-7 and V is TRBV7-2; 8 nucleotides match TRBD1. CDR3 length: 15 residues. The germline V gene has CDR1 SGHTA and CDR2 FQGNSA. J lost 1 base, V lost 4 bases, and 6 bases had no gene match.

This clonotype was detected only a few times. CDR3 bases: TGTGCCAGCGGGCCCCTCTCTGGGGCCAACGTCCTGACTTTC. Amino acid sequence: CASGPLSGANVLTF. This chain links TRBV6-6 with TRBJ2-6; D is ambiguous. The CDR3 loop spans 14 amino acids. Trimming removed 8 bases from V and 0 bases from J, with 8 bases in between. The germline V gene has CDR1 MNHNY and CDR2 SVGAGI (reference sequence).

This clonotype was counted many times. This sequence joins TRBV4-1 and TRBJ1-1; D unresolved. V was cut by 4 bases and J by 6 bases, with 12 bases left in between. Germline-derived CDR1 and CDR2 are MGHRA and YSYEKL. CDR3 length: 13 residues. The CDR3 DNA is TGCGCCAGCAGCCCGGCCGCCGGGTCTGAAGCTTTCTTT. It codes for CASSPAAGSEAFF.

This clonotype occurred many times. V usage is TRBV11-3 and J usage is TRBJ1-1, with 10 nucleotides matching TRBD1. This CDR3 contains 15 residues. V was clipped by 4 bases and J by 3 bases; unmatched bases: 5. The germline V gene has CDR1 SGHNT and CDR2 YENEEA. CDR3 DNA sequence: TGTGCCAGCAGCTCCGGACAGGGGGGGCACACTGAAGCTTTCTTT. As protein: CASSSGQGGHTEAFF.

The chain couples TRBV2 to TRBJ2-3; 7 nucleotides agree with TRBD2. This CDR3 contains 15 residues. The V and J ends lost 5 bases and 5 bases, in that order; junction bases with no gene match: 10. Germline V CDR1 and CDR2: SNHLY, FYNNEI. CDR3: CASSPFGLDQDTQYF. The CDR3 nucleotides are TGTGCCAGCAGTCCTTTCGGACTAGATCAAGATACGCAGTATTTT.

There are a few counts of this clonotype. This sequence joins TRBV7-3 and TRBJ2-2, with D unresolved. Germline V lookup: CDR1 SGHTA, CDR2 FQGTGA. V gave up 5 bases and J gave up 7 bases, with 11 bases separating them. The CDR3 spans 13 residues. The CDR3 DNA sequence: TGTGCCAGCAGCGCCACAAAGGACGGGGAGCTGTTTTTT. Residues: CASSATKDGELFF.

V and J are TRBV15 and TRBJ2-7, with a weak D call TRBD2 (5 bases). Germline lookup yields CDR1 LNHNV and CDR2 YYDKDF (reference sequence). V lost 5 bases and J 3 bases, leaving 8 bases between the germline ends. CDR3 length equals 12 residues. CDR3 sequence reads: CATSETNYEQYF. The CDR3 region has the DNA TGTGCCACCAGCGAGACTAACTACGAGCAGTACTTC.

V usage is TRBV7-9 and J usage is TRBJ2-7; the D is unclear. Germline CDR1 SEHNR, CDR2 FQNEAQ (reference sequence). This CDR3 contains 12 residues. V was shortened by 5 bases and J by 5 bases, with 10 bases between the two germline ends. The CDR3 DNA reads as TGTGCCAGCAGCCTTCCCGCGGACGAGCAGTACTTC. Its translation: CASSLPADEQYF.

The chain has TRBV5-1 and TRBJ2-5, with D hard to call. The germline V gene has CDR1 SGHRS and CDR2 YFSETQ. This CDR3 is 13 amino acids long. The V and J ends lost 1 base and 5 bases respectively, with 9 bases between them. CDR3: CASSLSLLETQYF. DNA of the CDR3: TGCGCCAGCAGCTTGAGCCTGTTGGAGACCCAGTACTTC.

The sample holds many counts of this clonotype. The chain combines TRBV7-2 with TRBJ2-3; tentative D call: TRBD2 (6 bases). Germline CDR1 is SGHTA and CDR2 is FQGNSA. The length of the CDR3 is 16 residues. Trimming shortened V by 2 bases and J by 8 bases, and 20 bases separated the two germline ends. The CDR3 sequence is CASSLSMGGIDVTQYF. CDR3 coding DNA: TGTGCCAGCAGCTTATCAATGGGCGGGATTGATGTTACGCAGTATTTT.

The chain has TRBV19 and TRBJ2-4; 12 bases line up with TRBD2. Germline values: CDR1 LNHDA, CDR2 SQIVND (reference sequence). The CDR3 spans 16 residues. With V trimmed by 7 bases and J by 7 bases, 11 bases remained unmatched. CDR3 residues: CASNPTGTSGRNIQYF. The CDR3 DNA reads as TGTGCCAGTAATCCCACCGGCACTAGCGGGAGGAACATTCAGTACTTC.

V is TRBV10-3 and J is TRBJ2-3, with 7 bases identical to TRBD1. The CDR3 is made up of 14 amino acids. The V and J ends lost 0 bases and 4 bases, in that order; junction bases with no gene match: 1. Germline loops: CDR1 ENHRY, CDR2 SYGVKD. The CDR3 nucleotides are TGTGCCATCAGTGAGTCCACAGGGGCAGATACGCAGTATTTT. Protein product: CAISESTGADTQYF.

This sequence joins TRBV28 and TRBJ1-2; no clear D gene. Germline-derived CDR1 and CDR2 are MDHEN and SYDVKM. V was cut by 6 bases and J by 5 bases, with 22 bases left in between. CDR3 length: 16 amino acids. CDR3 sequence reads: CASRGQSRAAIYGYTF. CDR3 nucleotides: TGTGCCAGCAGGGGCCAGAGCAGAGCTGCCATTTATGGCTACACCTTC.

This clonotype was counted between two and nine times. V usage is TRBV6-2 or TRBV6-3 and J usage is TRBJ2-7, with D possibly called TRBD1 or TRBD2 (5 bases each). The CDR3 has 16 amino acids. The ends were cut back, 0 bases at V and 7 bases at J, with 19 bases in the middle. CDR1 is MNHEY and CDR2 is SVGEGT in the germline V gene. The CDR3: CASSYSPGTGLGEQYF. The DNA for the CDR3 is TGTGCCAGCAGTTACTCGCCCGGGACGGGTCTTGGGGAGCAGTACTTC.

This chain links TRBV6-6 with TRBJ1-2; 10 positions match TRBD1. The CDR3 runs 15 residues. The ends lost 0 bases at V and 7 bases at J; junction bases unmatched: 5. The germline CDR1 and CDR2 sequences are MNHNY and SVGAGI (reference sequence). The CDR3 loop reads CASSYSGQGIGGYTF. The DNA for the CDR3 is TGTGCCAGCAGTTACTCGGGACAGGGGATTGGTGGCTACACCTTC.

This clonotype has ten or more counts. The genes are TRBV12-3 or TRBV12-4 and TRBJ1-6, with D uncertain. The CDR3 contains 14 residues. V was pared by 6 bases and J by 6 bases, with 12 bases between. The CDR3 DNA reads as TGTGCCAGCAGCCTCAGCGCGGGTAATTCACCCCTCCACTTT. Translating gives CASSLSAGNSPLHF.

This clonotype was picked up many times. J is TRBJ1-6 and V is TRBV12-3 or TRBV12-4, with unresolved D. This CDR3 has 18 amino acids. The V and J ends lost 1 base and 4 bases respectively, with 17 bases between them. The CDR3 region is CASSLETTFKGYNSPLHF. DNA of the CDR3: TGTGCCAGCAGTTTAGAGACGACTTTCAAGGGATATAATTCACCCCTCCACTTT.

The chain carries TRBV6-6 and TRBJ2-2, with 10 bases identical to TRBD1. CDR1 and CDR2 from the germline V gene are MNHNY and SVGAGI (reference sequence). This CDR3 spans 18 amino acids. J lost 1 base, V lost 7 bases, and 12 bases had no gene match. The CDR3 sequence: CASTLRVRDRGNTGELFF. In DNA form, the CDR3 reads TGTGCCAGCACCTTACGGGTCCGGGACAGGGGGAACACCGGGGAGCTGTTTTTT.

This clonotype came up a few times. This sequence joins TRBV28 and TRBJ2-2; 9 bases agree with TRBD1. The germline V gene has CDR1 MDHEN and CDR2 SYDVKM. The CDR3 runs to 20 residues. With V trimmed by 5 bases and J by 0 bases, 16 bases remained unmatched. CDR3 residues: CASSLTPRQGGNSNTGELFF. For the CDR3, the DNA is TGTGCCAGCAGTCTCACCCCTCGACAGGGGGGAAACTCGAACACCGGGGAGCTGTTTTTT.

This chain uses TRBV7-9 with TRBJ1-1; 7 nucleotides align to TRBD1. V lost 4 bases and J lost 7; bases outside the gene matches: 3. Germline CDR1 SEHNR, CDR2 FQNEAQ (reference sequence). The CDR3 covers 12 residues. CDR3 sequence (DNA): TGTGCCAGCAGCTCCACAGGGGATGAAGCTTTCTTT. This gives the protein CASSSTGDEAFF.

This clonotype was seen a handful of times. The rearrangement links TRBV7-8 to TRBJ2-7; D is undetermined. Trimming shortened V by 1 base and J by 1 base, and 11 bases separated the two germline ends. The CDR3 has 15 amino acids. Germline CDR1 reads SGHVS; CDR2 reads FQNEAQ. Here the CDR3 reads CASSLEQSPSYEQYF. CDR3 in DNA: TGTGCCAGCAGCTTAGAGCAGAGCCCGTCCTACGAGCAGTACTTC.

This clonotype was counted a few times. The chain recombines TRBV28 with TRBJ1-1, with 9 positions matching TRBD1. The germline V gene encodes CDR1 MDHEN and CDR2 SYDVKM. After removal of 6 bases from V and 4 bases from J, the junction contained 6 bases not matched to a gene. CDR3 length: 14 residues. The CDR3 DNA follows: TGTGCCAGCAGGCGGACAGGGGTTGTCACTGAAGCTTTCTTT. Residues: CASRRTGVVTEAFF.

This clonotype was counted between two and nine times. V gene TRBV2 combines with J gene TRBJ1-5, with D tentatively TRBD1 (5 bases). This CDR3 spans 13 amino acids. V lost 6 bases and J 9 bases, leaving 15 bases between the germline ends. The germline V gene encodes CDR1 SNHLY and CDR2 FYNNEI. CDR3 nucleotide sequence: TGTGCCAGCAGGAGGGGCTACAGTGGGCCCCAGCATTTT. It is translated as CASRRGYSGPQHF.

This clonotype was observed at least ten times. The gene calls are TRBV7-2 and TRBJ2-3, with D maybe TRBD1 (5 bases). The CDR3 consists of 14 residues. Germline CDR1 reads SGHTA; CDR2 reads FQGNSA. Trimming removed 5 bases from V and 1 base from J, with 10 bases in between. CDR3 bases: TGTGCCAGCAGCCCATGGGGCGGCACAGATACGCAGTATTTT. Its translation is CASSPWGGTDTQYF.

In this sample, this clonotype turned up many times. The J gene is TRBJ1-6, the V gene TRBV7-2; TRBD1 matches at 11 bases. The V segment lost 3 bases and the J segment 7 bases; nucleotides outside the gene matches: 8. CDR3 length equals 17 residues. CDR1 is SGHTA and CDR2 is FQGNSA in the germline V gene. The CDR3 spells CASSLNRTGGKNSPLHF. The DNA for the CDR3 is TGTGCCAGCAGCTTGAATCGGACAGGGGGCAAAAATTCACCCCTCCACTTT.

This clonotype appeared a few times. The chain is built from TRBV7-2 and TRBJ2-1; D might be TRBD2 (5 bases). V was pared by 6 bases and J by 5 bases, with 14 bases between. The germline V gene encodes CDR1 SGHTA and CDR2 FQGNSA. The CDR3 covers 14 residues. The chain's CDR3 is CASRRSSNNNEQFF. The CDR3 nucleotides read TGTGCCAGCAGGCGGTCTAGCAATAACAATGAGCAGTTCTTC.

This clonotype has ten or more counts. The gene calls are TRBV7-2 and TRBJ1-1; D might be TRBD1 (6 bases). This CDR3 contains 14 residues. Trimming pared 0 bases from V and 5 bases from J, leaving 10 bases between. Germline values: CDR1 SGHTA, CDR2 FQGNSA. The CDR3 DNA reads as TGTGCCAGCAGCTTAGCACAGGGCCGGACTGAAGCTTTCTTT. Translation gives CASSLAQGRTEAFF.

Many counts were recorded for this clonotype. This sequence joins TRBV6-2 or TRBV6-3 and TRBJ1-5, with no clear D. The CDR3 sequence is 15 residues long. Germline lookup yields CDR1 MNHEY and CDR2 SVGEGT. Trimming left V 2 bases short and J 1 base short, with 9 bases between. The CDR3, as DNA: TGTGCCAGCAGTTACGAGCGAGCAAGCAATCAGCCCCAGCATTTT. This encodes CASSYERASNQPQHF.

This clonotype was observed a few times. The gene calls are TRBV11-2 and TRBJ2-7; D is possibly TRBD2 (6 bases). Germline V gives CDR1 SGHAT, CDR2 FQNNGV. The CDR3 is 16 residues long. Trimming removed 1 base at V and 2 bases at J, with 15 bases between. The chain's CDR3 is CASSLAFWGGTYEQYF. Here the CDR3 DNA reads TGTGCCAGCAGCTTAGCTTTCTGGGGCGGGACCTACGAGCAGTACTTC.